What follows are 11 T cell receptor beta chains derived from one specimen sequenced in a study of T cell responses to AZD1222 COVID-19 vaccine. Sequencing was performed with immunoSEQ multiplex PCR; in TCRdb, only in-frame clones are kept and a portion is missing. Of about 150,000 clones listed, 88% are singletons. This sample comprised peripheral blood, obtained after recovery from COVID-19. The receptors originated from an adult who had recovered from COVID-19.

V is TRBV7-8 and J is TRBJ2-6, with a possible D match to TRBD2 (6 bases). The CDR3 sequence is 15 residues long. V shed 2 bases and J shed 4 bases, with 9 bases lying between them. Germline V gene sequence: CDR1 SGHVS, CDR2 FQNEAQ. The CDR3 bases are TGTGCCAGCAGCTTAAGGGACTTGGGGGCCAACGTCCTGACTTTC. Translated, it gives CASSLRDLGANVLTF.

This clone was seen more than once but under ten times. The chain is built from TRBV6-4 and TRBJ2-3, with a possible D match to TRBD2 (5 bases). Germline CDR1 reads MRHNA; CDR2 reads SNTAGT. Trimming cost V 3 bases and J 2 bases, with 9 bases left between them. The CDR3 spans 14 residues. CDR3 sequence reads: CASSEDWSTDTQYF. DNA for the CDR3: TGTGCCAGCAGTGAGGACTGGTCCACAGATACGCAGTATTTT.

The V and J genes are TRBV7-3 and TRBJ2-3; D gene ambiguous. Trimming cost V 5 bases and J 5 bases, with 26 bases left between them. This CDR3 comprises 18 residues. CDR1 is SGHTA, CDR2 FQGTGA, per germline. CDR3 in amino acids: CASSPLNQSERRIDTQYF. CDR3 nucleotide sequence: TGTGCCAGCAGCCCCCTTAACCAGTCGGAGAGGCGTATAGATACGCAGTATTTT.

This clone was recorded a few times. DNA for the CDR3: TGTGCCAGCAGCGTAGACGGACGGACCTCTGGGGAGCAGTACTTC. This gives the protein CASSVDGRTSGEQYF. The chain combines TRBV9 with TRBJ2-7; D is uncertain. V was shortened by 0 bases and J by 7 bases, with 17 bases between the two germline ends. The CDR3 has 15 residues. Germline V CDR1 and CDR2: SGDLS, YYNGEE.

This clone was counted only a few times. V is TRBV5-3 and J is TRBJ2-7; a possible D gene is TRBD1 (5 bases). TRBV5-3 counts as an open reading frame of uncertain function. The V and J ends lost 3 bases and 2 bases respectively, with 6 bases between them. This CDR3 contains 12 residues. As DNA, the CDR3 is TGTGCCAGAAGCTGGACAACCTACGAGCAGTACTTC. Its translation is CARSWTTYEQYF.

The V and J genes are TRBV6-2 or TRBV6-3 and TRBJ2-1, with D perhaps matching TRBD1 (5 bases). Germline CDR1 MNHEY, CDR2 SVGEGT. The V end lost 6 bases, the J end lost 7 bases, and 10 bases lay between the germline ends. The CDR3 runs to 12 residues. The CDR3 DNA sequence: TGTGCCAGCAGCTCCAAGGGGAATGAGCAGTTCTTC. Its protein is CASSSKGNEQFF.

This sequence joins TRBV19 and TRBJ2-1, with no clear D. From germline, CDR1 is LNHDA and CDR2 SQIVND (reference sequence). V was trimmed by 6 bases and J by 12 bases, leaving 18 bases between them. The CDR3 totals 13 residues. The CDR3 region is CASSTPGARAQFF. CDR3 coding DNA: TGTGCCAGTAGCACCCCAGGAGCTAGGGCGCAGTTCTTC.

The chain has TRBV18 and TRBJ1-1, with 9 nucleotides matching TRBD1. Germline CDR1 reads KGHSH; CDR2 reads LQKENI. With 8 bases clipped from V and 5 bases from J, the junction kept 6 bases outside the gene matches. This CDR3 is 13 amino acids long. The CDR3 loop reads CASLQGAQTEAFF. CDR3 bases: TGTGCCAGCCTACAGGGGGCGCAAACTGAAGCTTTCTTT.

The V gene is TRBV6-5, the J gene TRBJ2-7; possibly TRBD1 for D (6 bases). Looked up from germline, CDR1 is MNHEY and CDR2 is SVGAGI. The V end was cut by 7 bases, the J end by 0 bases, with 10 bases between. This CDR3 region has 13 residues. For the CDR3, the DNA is TGTGCCAGCAAAAGGGACATCTCCTACGAGCAGTACTTC. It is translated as CASKRDISYEQYF.

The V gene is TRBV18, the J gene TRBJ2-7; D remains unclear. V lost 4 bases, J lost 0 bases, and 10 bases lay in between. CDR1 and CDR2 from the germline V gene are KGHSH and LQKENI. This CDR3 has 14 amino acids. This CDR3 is CASSLTSRSYEQYF. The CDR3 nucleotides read TGTGCCAGCTCACTGACTTCACGCTCCTACGAGCAGTACTTC.

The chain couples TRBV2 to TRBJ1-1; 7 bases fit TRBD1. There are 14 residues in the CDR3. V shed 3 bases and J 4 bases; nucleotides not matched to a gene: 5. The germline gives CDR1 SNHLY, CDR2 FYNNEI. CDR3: CASSDWTGSTEAFF. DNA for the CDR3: TGTGCCAGCAGTGATTGGACAGGATCCACTGAAGCTTTCTTT.